This record concerns one T cell receptor beta chain sequence. The data stem from a study of blood T cell repertoires in COVID-19. The CDR3 sequence is 15 residues long. Germline assignment: CDR1 SGHTA and CDR2 FQGNSA. Trimming shortened V by 2 bases and J by 0 bases, and 8 bases separated the two germline ends. In the original workflow: Nucleated cell number was recorded as an estimate derived from reference gene primer amplification. The table came from immunoSEQ multiplex PCR; TCRdb's copy has only in-frame clones and leaves some out. Clone size and the V and J calls come from that table; the DNA yielded D and trimming. Of 270,000 or so clones in the sample, around 92% were seen once.

This rearrangement joins TRBV7-2 to TRBJ1-5, with D unresolved. The sequenced material came from peripheral blood. The receptor was isolated from a woman in her thirties with COVID-19, enrolled during active disease. The CDR3 DNA is TGTGCCAGCAGCTTACAGGTCCTTAGCAATCAGCCCCAGCATTTT. It translates to CASSLQVLSNQPQHF.